This paragraph covers one T cell receptor beta chain sequence. As yet, its antigen is unknown. CDR1 SGDLS and CDR2 YYNGEE come from the germline V gene. V lost 1 base to trimming and J lost 0 bases, with 11 bases between them. This CDR3 has 16 amino acids. This specimen belongs to a study of shared clonotypes between healthy human individuals. The assay used deep level. Evenly divided among several immunoSEQ plates was the genomic DNA of each subset. This table comes from immunoSEQ multiplex PCR, and its TCRdb copy is limited to in-frame clones, with some not included. This sample has some 2,100,000 clones, with approximately 96% found just once. Study outcomes and limitations: In general, naive subsets displayed greater estimated richness than memory subsets did. Non-shared clonotypes had lower generation probabilities than those shared by all four donors.

This sequence joins TRBV9 and TRBJ1-3, with unresolved D. The sequence was collected from a man younger than 35 in good health. The sample was naive CD4+ T cells sorted from blood. The sample's subset: CD45RA+ positively selected. In DNA, the CDR3 is TGTGCCAGCAGCGTAATGGCGGTTTTCTCTGGAAACACCATATATTTT. This codes for CASSVMAVFSGNTIYF. The full variable domain, with the rest looked up from reference TRBV9 and TRBJ1-3, is DSGVTQTPKHLITATGQRVTLRCSPRSGDLSVYWYQQSLDQGLQFLIQYYNGEERAKGNILERFSAQQFPDLHSELNLSSLELGDSALYFCASSVMAVFSGNTIYFGEGSWLTVV.